This T cell receptor (beta chain) was profiled in a study of CD8+CD57+ T cells in acquired aplastic anemia. Across the whole study: Isolated CD4+ and CD8+ cells, once sorted, yielded DNA averaging around 3.3 ug.

Genomic DNA served as template for TCR beta VDJ and CDR3 profiling. One entry per CDR3 protein results from TCRdb running MiXCR on the reads. The data contain about 130,000 distinct CDR3 sequences, 41% of them singletons. To note about this clonotype: One base away lies a much larger clone, so this may be a sequencing read error.

The TCR comes from a human donor in good health, serving as a control. The sequenced sample was sorted CD4+, CD8+, or CD8+CD57+ T cells (not recorded which) from PBMCs.

CDR3 loop: CASSFSALGERLFF. The CDR3 region has the DNA TGCGCCAGCAGCTTCTCAGCCTTAGGTGAAAGACTGTTTTTT. V and J are TRBV5-1 and TRBJ1-4; D is ambiguous. The germline gives CDR1 SGHRS, CDR2 YFSETQ. The CDR3 runs 14 residues.